This T cell receptor beta chain was recovered during a study of T-cell memory formation after mild COVID-19. V lost 3 bases, J lost 5 bases, and 19 bases lay in between. The CDR3 length is 16 residues. The germline V gene encodes CDR1 SGHTA and CDR2 FQGNSA. The table lists this clonotype with a few counts. Antigen specificity is unknown. The study's findings and limits: CD4+ clones that contracted lay mainly in CM and EM; CD8+ ones lay in EMRA. There was no confirmation that second-wave clones peaking on day 37 were SARS-CoV-2 specific. Pre-infection memory carried some responding clones, suggesting that cross-reactive memory joined.

The 5'RACE method, run with constant-segment primers, produced TCR alpha and TCR beta cDNA libraries (carrying sample barcodes and UMIs). Each CDR3 protein gets one entry after TCRdb re-called the 5' RACE reads with MiXCR. The data hold under 50,000 distinct CDR3 sequences, with more than 9% observed a single time. The rearrangement joins TRBV7-2 to TRBJ2-5, with D perhaps TRBD1 (7 bases). This TCR derives from an adult woman who had mild COVID-19 (a few samples of this study predate the infection). Cell type and time point are not known. The sequenced sample consisted of PBMCs or a T cell subset sorted from them (not recorded which). CDR3 region: CASSLEGTVRRETQYF. CDR3 nucleotides: TGTGCCAGCAGCTTGGAGGGGACAGTTCGAAGGGAGACCCAGTACTTC.